This record covers a single T cell receptor (beta chain). Its antigen is still unknown. It was with unique molecular identifiers that the TCRbeta library was prepared. TCRdb recomputed calls from the PCR reads with MiXCR, one row per CDR3 protein. The repertoire consists of about 580,000 distinct CDR3 sequences, with about 21% occurring once and the leading ten covering 13% to 15%. The CDR3 consists of 18 residues. Trimming took off 5 bases at V and 7 bases at J, with 24 bases between the two ends. Germline CDR1 and CDR2: MDHEN and SYDVKM. The record originates from a study of T-cell reconstitution after alpha-beta-depleted transplantation in children. Findings and caveats of the study: About two months after transplant, alpha-beta T cells reportedly came from several hundred expanded graft clones.

This TCR was recovered from a boy under three years old who had a stem cell transplant for acute myeloid leukemia, so the T cells may come from the graft donor. The sample here was PBMCs, mostly from graft donor cells, taken 360 days after TCRalphabeta/CD19-depleted stem cell transplant. The chain links TRBV28 to TRBJ1-6; D might be TRBD1 (5 bases). The CDR3 sequence: CASSGGGRANGVNSPLHF. CDR3 coding DNA: TGTGCCAGCAGTGGGGGAGGGAGAGCAAATGGGGTAAATTCACCCCTCCACTTT.